The next 15 T cell receptor beta chains were all read from a single sample in a study of shared clonotypes between healthy human individuals. Positive CCR7 selection of CD45RO-negative cells yielded the naive CD8 cells, and terminally differentiated effector memory CD45RA+ cells were excluded. Libraries were prepared by immunoSEQ multiplex PCR; TCRdb keeps only in-frame clonotypes and omits some of them. The sample shows 2 million to 2.5 million clones, about 95% of them seen only once. Material: naive CD8+ T cells sorted from blood. The receptors were gathered from a man aged 18 to 35 in good health.

The gene calls are TRBV6-1 and TRBJ1-2; no reliable D call. Germline CDR1 MNHNS, CDR2 SASEGT. The V end lost 7 bases, the J end lost 2 bases, and 14 bases lay between the germline ends. The CDR3 loop spans 14 amino acids. CDR3 region: CASTFSGINYGYTF. As DNA, the CDR3 is TGTGCCAGCACCTTTAGCGGTATCAACTATGGCTACACCTTC.

This clone has only one observation. The rearrangement uses TRBV27 and TRBJ2-3; D could derive from TRBD1 or TRBD2 (5 bases each). Trimming took off 2 bases at V and 4 bases at J, with 10 bases between the two ends. The germline gives CDR1 MNHEY, CDR2 SMNVEV (reference sequence). The CDR3 is 14 amino acids. CDR3 loop: CASSLVEGPDTQYF. CDR3 nucleotide sequence: TGTGCCAGCAGTTTAGTAGAGGGGCCAGATACGCAGTATTTT.

The chain has TRBV27 and TRBJ2-7; 7 bases map to TRBD1. This CDR3 has 14 residues. The ends lost 3 bases at V and 2 bases at J; junction bases unmatched: 4. Germline V lookup: CDR1 MNHEY, CDR2 SMNVEV (reference sequence). Written as DNA, the CDR3 is TGTGCCAGCAGTTTTGGGGACAGAACCTACGAGCAGTACTTC. It encodes CASSFGDRTYEQYF.

J is TRBJ2-7 and V is TRBV5-4, with 10 nucleotides matching TRBD1. CDR1 and CDR2 from the germline V gene are SGHNT and YYREEE (reference sequence). Trimming took 5 bases from V and 0 from J; bases not matched to a gene: 8. The CDR3 length is 16 residues. As DNA, the CDR3 is TGTGCCAGCAGTTTCAGGACAGGGGGTCCCTCCTACGAGCAGTACTTC. This codes for CASSFRTGGPSYEQYF.

This clone was seen once. The rearrangement links TRBV7-9 to TRBJ2-7, with TRBD1 matching over 10 bases. Germline V gene sequence: CDR1 SEHNR, CDR2 FQNEAQ (reference sequence). V lost 2 bases to trimming and J lost 2 bases; unmatched junction nucleotides: 9. The CDR3 runs 17 residues. In nucleotides, the CDR3 is TGTGCCAGCAGCTTATCCCCCGGGACAGGGGATCCCTACGAGCAGTACTTC. It yields the protein CASSLSPGTGDPYEQYF.

This chain uses TRBV7-8 with TRBJ2-6, with D possibly TRBD1 on 6 matching bases. Deletions cut 4 bases from V and 2 bases from J, with 9 bases between. Germline V CDR1 and CDR2: SGHVS, FQNEAQ. This CDR3 comprises 15 residues. CDR3 amino acids: CASSSWTAGANVLTF. The CDR3 region has the DNA TGTGCCAGCAGCTCCTGGACAGCTGGGGCCAACGTCCTGACTTTC. Filled out from reference TRBV7-8 and TRBJ2-6, the complete variable domain reads GAGVSQSPRYKVAKRGQDVALRCDPISGHVSLFWYQQALGQGPEFLTYFQNEAQLDKSGLPSDRFFAERPEGSVSTLKIQRTQQEDSAVYLCASSSWTAGANVLTFGAGSRLTVL.

The J gene is TRBJ1-5, the V gene TRBV28, with TRBD1 as a possible D gene (5 bases). The CDR3 loop spans 15 amino acids. The V end lost 3 bases, the J end lost 4 bases, and 13 bases lay between the germline ends. CDR1 is MDHEN and CDR2 is SYDVKM in the germline V gene. DNA of the CDR3: TGTGCCAGCAGTTTGAAGGGACCGATTAATCAGCCCCAGCATTTT. Translation gives CASSLKGPINQPQHF.

This clone was seen a single time. The chain uses TRBV27 and TRBJ2-6, with D possibly TRBD2 on 5 matching bases. The CDR3 consists of 14 residues. CDR1 and CDR2 (germline): MNHEY, SMNVEV (reference sequence). The V end lost 5 bases, the J end lost 2 bases, and 7 bases lay between the germline ends. CDR3 sequence reads: CASSPGAGANVLTF. DNA of the CDR3: TGTGCCAGCAGTCCCGGGGCTGGGGCCAACGTCCTGACTTTC.

The rearrangement uses TRBV15 and TRBJ2-7; TRBD1 matches 10 bases. The V gene's germline CDR1 is LNHNV and CDR2 YYDKDF (reference sequence). With 1 base clipped from V and 5 bases from J, the junction kept 8 bases outside the gene matches. This CDR3 spans 16 amino acids. CDR3 amino acids: CATSRGPGTGEDEQYF. CDR3 DNA: TGTGCCACCAGCAGAGGCCCAGGGACAGGGGAAGACGAGCAGTACTTC.

The CDR3 loop is CASSVGETGDEKLFF. Here the CDR3 DNA reads TGTGCCAGCAGCGTAGGGGAGACAGGGGATGAAAAACTGTTTTTT. The V and J genes are TRBV9 and TRBJ1-4, with 8 bases aligning to TRBD1. Germline V gene sequence: CDR1 SGDLS, CDR2 YYNGEE. Trimming at V came to 0 bases and at J to 6 bases, leaving 4 bases not matched to a gene. This CDR3 contains 15 residues.

V usage is TRBV7-6 and J usage is TRBJ2-1, with 8 nucleotides matching TRBD2. The CDR3 sequence is 17 residues long. The germline V gene encodes CDR1 SGHVS and CDR2 FNYEAQ. V dropped 0 bases and J dropped 0; count of bases not matched to a gene: 4. The CDR3 nucleotides read TGTGCCAGCAGCTTAGCGGGACTAGGGGCCTCCTACAATGAGCAGTTCTTC. It codes for CASSLAGLGASYNEQFF.

The CDR3 coding sequence is TGTGCCAGCAGCACCGGGAGTCGGGCCTACGAGCAGTACTTC. This translates into CASSTGSRAYEQYF. This chain links TRBV5-5 with TRBJ2-7; maybe TRBD2 (6 bases). This CDR3 is 14 amino acids long. V shed 4 bases and J shed 2 bases, with 13 bases lying between them. CDR1 SGHKS and CDR2 YYEKEE come from the germline V gene (reference sequence).

The chain joins TRBV11-2 to TRBJ2-3, with TRBD2 matching over 8 bases. This CDR3 is 18 amino acids long. CDR1 is SGHAT and CDR2 is FQNNGV in the germline V gene. With V trimmed by 5 bases and J by 0 bases, 13 bases remained unmatched. The CDR3 sequence is CASSPEITSGLSTDTQYF. The CDR3 region has the DNA TGTGCCAGCAGCCCAGAAATTACTAGCGGCCTTAGCACAGATACGCAGTATTTT.

In regard to this clone: The same CDR3 is also encoded by other DNA sequences in this sample. This rearrangement joins TRBV5-8 to TRBJ2-1; 11 bases are a match to TRBD2. CDR3 length: 15 residues. The J segment lost 8 bases and the V segment lost 4 bases, leaving 8 bases of the junction unmatched. Germline-derived CDR1 and CDR2 are SGHTS and YDEGEE. The CDR3: CASSPGLAGGDEQFF. CDR3 nucleotides: TGTGCCAGCAGCCCTGGACTAGCGGGCGGGGATGAGCAGTTCTTC. Full variable domain (missing parts from reference TRBV5-8 and TRBJ2-1): EAGVTQSPTHLIKTRGQQATLRCSPISGHTSVYWYQQALGLGLQFLLWYDEGEERNRGNFPPRFSGRQFPNYSSELNVNALELEDSALYLCASSPGLAGGDEQFFGPGTRLTVL.

The J gene is TRBJ2-3, the V gene TRBV28; tentative D call: TRBD2 (5 bases). Germline CDR1 reads MDHEN; CDR2 reads SYDVKM. This CDR3 has 14 amino acids. Trimming removed 2 bases from V and 4 bases from J, with 10 bases in between. The CDR3 bases are TGTGCCAGCAGTTTAGGCCTAGCCCCAGATACGCAGTATTTT. Translating it yields CASSLGLAPDTQYF.